The next 20 T cell receptor beta chains were all read from a single sample in a study of T-cell reconstitution after alpha-beta-depleted transplantation in children. Unique molecular identifiers were incorporated into the prepared TCRbeta library. TCRdb used MiXCR to reprocess the PCR reads, holding one entry per CDR3 protein. The repertoire holds 350,000 to 500,000 distinct CDR3 sequences, 43% seen once, with roughly a quarter in the top ten. The starting material was PBMCs, obtained before TCRalphabeta/CD19-depleted stem cell transplant. Source of these receptors: a girl aged 2 to 10 with aplastic anemia, due to receive a stem cell transplant.

The chain combines TRBV20-1 with TRBJ1-1; D is unresolved. V gave up 0 bases and J gave up 3 bases, with 17 bases separating them. CDR3 size: 16 residues. Germline CDR1 and CDR2: DFQATT and SNEGSKA (reference sequence). The CDR3 is CSARDEGSPSYTEAFF. The CDR3 region has the DNA TGCAGTGCTAGAGATGAAGGCAGCCCGTCCTACACTGAAGCTTTCTTT.

This clonotype was seen repeatedly, ten times or more. J is TRBJ2-1 and V is TRBV5-1; 7 bases align to TRBD2. This CDR3 has 13 residues. Germline V gives CDR1 SGHRS, CDR2 YFSETQ. Losses at the gene ends were 7 bases for V and 6 bases for J; bases not matched to a gene: 7. CDR3: CASGLAASNEQFF. The CDR3 DNA reads as TGCGCCAGCGGTCTAGCGGCCAGCAATGAGCAGTTCTTC. The full variable domain, rest sourced from reference TRBV5-1 and TRBJ2-1, is KAGVTQTPRYLIKTRGQQVTLSCSPISGHRSVSWYQQTPGQGLQFLFEYFSETQRNKGNFPGRFSGRQFSNSRSEMNVSTLELGDSALYLCASGLAASNEQFFGPGTRLTVL.

In its sample, this clonotype was seen many times. The V gene is TRBV29-1, the J gene TRBJ1-1; a possible D gene is TRBD1 (5 bases). Germline values: CDR1 SQVTM, CDR2 ANQGSEA. The CDR3 is made up of 12 amino acids. V lost 4 bases, J lost 4 bases, and 10 bases lay in between. The CDR3 is CSVGQGATEAFF. Written as DNA, the CDR3 is TGCAGCGTTGGTCAAGGGGCCACTGAAGCTTTCTTT.

The gene calls are TRBV30 and TRBJ2-1; TRBD2 aligns across 11 bases. V trimming: 5 bases; J trimming: 14 bases; junction bases outside the gene matches: 8. The CDR3 extends over 12 amino acids. Germline CDR1 reads GTSNPN; CDR2 reads SVGIG (reference sequence). The CDR3 loop is CAWGTLAGEEFF. The CDR3 DNA reads TGTGCCTGGGGGACACTAGCGGGAGAGGAGTTCTTC.

Concerning this clonotype: Just one base apart from a much larger clone, this may be a read error. The J gene is TRBJ1-6, the V gene TRBV25-1; a weak D match, TRBD1 (6 bases). The CDR3 is 14 amino acids. Germline-derived CDR1 and CDR2 are MGHDK and SYGVNS. The CDR3 sequence: CASSAGGHKSPIHF. The DNA of the CDR3 is TGTGCCAGCAGTGCCGGGGGGCATAAATCACCCATCCACTTT.

This clonotype was counted between two and nine times. The CDR3 sequence is CASSQGPVTPQHF. Here the CDR3 DNA reads TGTGCCAGCAGTCAGGGGCCCGTAACGCCCCAGCATTTT. This chain joins TRBV7-9 and TRBJ1-5; weak D call: TRBD1 (6 bases). The CDR3 extends over 13 amino acids. V shed 6 bases and J shed 9 bases, with 15 bases lying between them. Per germline, CDR1 SEHNR and CDR2 FQNEAQ (reference sequence).

This clonotype was seen a handful of times. V is TRBV12-5 and J is TRBJ2-2; 8 bases match TRBD2. Germline values: CDR1 LGHNT, CDR2 FRNRAP. The V segment lost 5 bases and the J segment 5 bases; nucleotides outside the gene matches: 13. The CDR3 contains 17 residues. The CDR3 is CASGPGGGGTGTGELFF. The CDR3 DNA reads TGTGCTAGTGGTCCCGGTGGCGGGGGGACGGGAACCGGGGAGCTGTTTTTT.

The rearrangement uses TRBV6-5 and TRBJ1-5; 7 positions match TRBD1. Germline V gene lookup returns CDR1 MNHEY and CDR2 SVGAGI. This CDR3 spans 17 amino acids. The trim removed 0 bases at V and 2 bases at J, leaving 7 bases unmatched. In nucleotides, the CDR3 is TGTGCCAGCAGTTACTCGCGGACAGGAGTTGGCAATCAGCCCCAGCATTTT. Amino acids: CASSYSRTGVGNQPQHF.

This clonotype was observed many times. The V gene is TRBV2, the J gene TRBJ2-2; 10 nucleotides align to TRBD2. V shed 2 bases, J shed 3 bases, and the junction held 12 bases outside the gene matches. Looked up from germline, CDR1 is SNHLY and CDR2 is FYNNEI. The CDR3 covers 19 residues. In nucleotides, the CDR3 is TGTGCCAGCAGTGAAAGGTCCCTAGCGGGGGAGTTAGACACCGGGGAGCTGTTTTTT. Its protein is CASSERSLAGELDTGELFF.

The chain carries TRBV29-1 and TRBJ2-1; D is possibly TRBD1 (6 bases). Trimming took off 4 bases at V and 4 bases at J, with 14 bases between the two ends. The CDR3 covers 14 residues. Germline assignment: CDR1 SQVTM and CDR2 ANQGSEA. The CDR3 DNA reads TGCAGCGTTGTGACAGGCGTAGGTTACAATGAGCAGTTCTTC. Translating gives CSVVTGVGYNEQFF.

The rearrangement links TRBV6-1 to TRBJ2-1, with D perhaps matching TRBD2 (6 bases). This CDR3 has 15 residues. Trimming took off 6 bases at V and 4 bases at J, with 16 bases between the two ends. CDR1 and CDR2 from the germline V gene are MNHNS and SASEGT. The CDR3 reads CASRRPGLEYNEQFF. The CDR3 DNA reads TGTGCCAGCAGGCGCCCGGGACTCGAATACAATGAGCAGTTCTTC.

This chain connects TRBV11-3 to TRBJ2-1; TRBD2 matches 7 bases. V gave up 1 base and J gave up 0 bases; unmatched junction bases: 3. Germline values: CDR1 SGHNT, CDR2 YENEEA. This CDR3 spans 16 amino acids. The CDR3, as DNA: TGTGCCAGCAGCTTAGGTCGGGGGGACTCCTACAATGAGCAGTTCTTC. This gives the protein CASSLGRGDSYNEQFF.

This chain links TRBV6-1 with TRBJ2-7; no reliable D call. This CDR3 is built from 13 residues. Germline CDR1 and CDR2: MNHNS and SASEGT. V was trimmed by 7 bases and J by 2 bases, leaving 12 bases between them. The chain's CDR3 is CASTQQSPYEQYF. The CDR3 coding sequence is TGTGCCAGCACCCAGCAATCGCCCTACGAGCAGTACTTC.

This clonotype came up a few times. The V and J genes are TRBV13 and TRBJ2-7; D gene uncertain. Deletions cut 7 bases from V and 4 bases from J, with 14 bases between. Germline V lookup: CDR1 PRHDT, CDR2 FYEKMQ (reference sequence). This CDR3 contains 13 residues. In DNA, the CDR3 is TGTGCCAGCACTCTCCCCGGGTCTTACGAGCAGTACTTC. It specifies CASTLPGSYEQYF.

This chain links TRBV7-6 with TRBJ2-5; 9 nucleotides line up with TRBD2. Germline lookup yields CDR1 SGHVS and CDR2 FNYEAQ. V trimming: 5 bases; J trimming: 5 bases; junction bases outside the gene matches: 6. The CDR3 runs to 14 residues. In DNA, the CDR3 is TGTGCCAGCAGCCGCGGGGGGGCCGGGGAGACCCAGTACTTC. This gives the protein CASSRGGAGETQYF.

This clonotype was counted between two and nine times. The chain uses TRBV30 and TRBJ2-3; 14 bases align to TRBD2. V trimming: 5 bases; J trimming: 3 bases; junction bases outside the gene matches: 4. Germline V gene data show CDR1 as GTSNPN and CDR2 as SVGIG (reference sequence). The CDR3 sequence is 15 residues long. The CDR3 DNA reads as TGTGCCTGGGTATGGACTAGCGGGAGGACAGATACGCAGTATTTT. This sequence encodes CAWVWTSGRTDTQYF.

This clonotype was seen at least ten times. The chain joins TRBV28 to TRBJ2-4; D is unclear. Deletions cut 6 bases from V and 1 base from J, with 13 bases between. The CDR3 length is 15 residues. Germline CDR1 and CDR2: MDHEN and SYDVKM. In DNA, the CDR3 is TGTGCCAGCAGAACTACCGGAAGCGCCAAAAACATTCAGTACTTC. Amino acids: CASRTTGSAKNIQYF.

This clonotype has at least ten counts. In DNA form, the CDR3 reads TGTGCCAGCAGCTTGGCCGCTAGCGGAGGCCCTAATGAAAAACTGTTTTTT. Translated, it gives CASSLAASGGPNEKLFF. V gene TRBV5-5 combines with J gene TRBJ1-4; D is unresolved. Germline V lookup: CDR1 SGHKS, CDR2 YYEKEE (reference sequence). The V gene lost 0 bases and the J gene lost 3 bases, with 15 bases spanning the gap. This CDR3 contains 17 residues.

This clonotype came up many times. The chain couples TRBV29-1 to TRBJ1-2, with D unclear. Germline values: CDR1 SQVTM, CDR2 ANQGSEA. V lost 3 bases, J lost 6 bases, and 14 bases lay in between. CDR3 length equals 13 residues. This chain's CDR3 is CSVEQTFGDGYTF. In DNA form, the CDR3 reads TGCAGCGTTGAGCAAACTTTCGGAGATGGCTACACCTTC.

This clonotype was detected only a few times. The rearrangement links TRBV6-1 to TRBJ2-2; TRBD2 agrees at 8 bases. In germline, CDR1 is MNHNS, CDR2 SASEGT. This CDR3 region has 15 residues. V was pared by 7 bases and J by 6 bases, with 10 bases of the junction left unmatched. CDR3 amino acids: CASNPGTSSAGELFF. In nucleotides, the CDR3 is TGTGCCAGCAACCCCGGGACTAGTTCTGCCGGGGAGCTGTTTTTT.